These 22 T cell receptor beta chains came from one sample sequenced in a study of cytomegalovirus exposure and HLA in healthy donors. The PCR contained 60 Vbeta and 13 Jbeta primers. Measured with immunoSEQ multiplex PCR; TCRdb has only the in-frame clones, and not every one. The table has some 140,000 clones, 73% seen once. Sequencing used PBMCs. The origin of the receptors is a woman aged 40 to 50 in good health and CMV-seronegative.

V usage is TRBV9 and J usage is TRBJ2-7; D is possibly TRBD1 (6 bases). Germline CDR1 is SGDLS and CDR2 is YYNGEE. The CDR3 covers 14 residues. V was trimmed by 0 bases and J by 6 bases, leaving 13 bases between them. The CDR3, as DNA: TGTGCCAGCAGCGTAGGGCCCGTAGGGGGCGAGCAGTACTTC. The encoded protein is CASSVGPVGGEQYF.

This chain joins TRBV11-3 and TRBJ2-1; 7 bases align to TRBD2. J lost 4 bases, V lost 3 bases, and 12 bases had no gene match. Germline V gene data show CDR1 as SGHNT and CDR2 as YENEEA. The CDR3 sequence is 17 residues long. The CDR3 region has the DNA TGTGCCAGCAGCTTTAGACCCGTAGCGGGCTCATACAATGAGCAGTTCTTC. Translation: CASSFRPVAGSYNEQFF.

This chain connects TRBV28 to TRBJ1-6; D unresolved. The CDR3 runs to 17 residues. Germline V lookup: CDR1 MDHEN, CDR2 SYDVKM. Trimming pared 4 bases from V and 9 bases from J, leaving 22 bases between. The CDR3 sequence: CASSSPPGRRLRSPLHF. The CDR3 coding sequence is TGTGCCAGCAGTTCCCCACCGGGGAGGCGACTCCGTTCACCCCTCCACTTT.

V and J are TRBV6-1 and TRBJ1-2, with 9 bases fitting TRBD1. V was pared by 4 bases and J by 7 bases, with 7 bases of the junction left unmatched. Germline CDR1 and CDR2: MNHNS and SASEGT. The CDR3 contains 14 residues. CDR3 nucleotides: TGTGCCAGCAGTGGGGACAGGGCCTCTTCTGGCTACACCTTC. Protein: CASSGDRASSGYTF.

This clone was seen only a few times. The chain carries TRBV5-4 and TRBJ2-7, with a possible D match to TRBD1 (6 bases). Germline V gene lookup returns CDR1 SGHNT and CDR2 YYREEE (reference sequence). The CDR3 consists of 17 residues. V was trimmed by 0 bases and J by 3 bases, leaving 19 bases between them. CDR3 in amino acids: CASSLGIGGFSNYEQYF. In nucleotides, the CDR3 is TGTGCCAGCAGCTTGGGTATTGGGGGCTTTTCGAACTACGAGCAGTACTTC.

The chain is built from TRBV7-8 and TRBJ1-5; D might be TRBD1 (5 bases). The germline V gene encodes CDR1 SGHVS and CDR2 FQNEAQ. The V end was cut by 0 bases, the J end by 4 bases, with 7 bases between. This CDR3 is built from 14 residues. The CDR3 DNA reads as TGTGCCAGCAGCTTAGCTAGACAGAATCAGCCCCAGCATTTT. Translated, it gives CASSLARQNQPQHF.

This clone was counted ten times or more. The chain joins TRBV6-1 to TRBJ2-3, with 12 bases lining up with TRBD2. Germline loops: CDR1 MNHNS, CDR2 SASEGT. The V and J ends lost 2 bases and 4 bases, in that order; junction bases with no gene match: 1. The CDR3 runs to 15 residues. Here the CDR3 DNA reads TGTGCCAGCAGTGAACTAGCGGGGGGGCCAGATACGCAGTATTTT. Translation gives CASSELAGGPDTQYF.

The V call is TRBV14, the J call TRBJ1-1; D not certain. V lost 5 bases and J lost 12, with 16 bases in between. Germline V gene lookup returns CDR1 SGHDN and CDR2 FVKESK. The CDR3 is made up of 12 amino acids. The CDR3 bases are TGTGCCAGCAGCTTCGGGGTTGCTAGGACTTTCTTT. This translates into CASSFGVARTFF.

This chain's CDR3 is CASSDLGTVNTEAFF. The DNA for the CDR3 is TGTGCCAGCAGTGATCTAGGGACAGTGAACACTGAAGCTTTCTTT. V is TRBV2 and J is TRBJ1-1, with 7 bases lining up with TRBD1. The germline gives CDR1 SNHLY, CDR2 FYNNEI. V was clipped by 3 bases and J by 0 bases; unmatched bases: 4. The CDR3 consists of 15 residues.

This chain joins TRBV5-4 and TRBJ2-2; TRBD2 agrees at 10 bases. CDR3 size: 15 residues. J was trimmed by 5 bases and V by 4 bases; bases with no gene match: 5. The germline V gene has CDR1 SGHNT and CDR2 YYREEE (reference sequence). The CDR3 protein is CASSIGTSATGELFF. As DNA, the CDR3 is TGTGCCAGCAGCATAGGGACTAGCGCAACCGGGGAGCTGTTTTTT.

V usage is TRBV13 and J usage is TRBJ1-2, with 10 bases lining up with TRBD1. Germline trimming cut 5 bases from V and 3 bases from J; bases unmatched to any gene: 6. The CDR3 runs to 15 residues. Germline V gene data show CDR1 as PRHDT and CDR2 as FYEKMQ (reference sequence). CDR3 in amino acids: CASSPRDRGDYGYTF. CDR3 DNA: TGTGCCAGCAGCCCCCGGGACAGGGGAGACTATGGCTACACCTTC. Looking up the rest from reference TRBV13 and TRBJ1-2 gives the full variable domain: AAGVIQSPRHLIKEKRETATLKCYPIPRHDTVYWYQQGPGQDPQFLISFYEKMQSDKGSIPDRFSAQQFSDYHSELNMSSLELGDSALYFCASSPRDRGDYGYTFGSGTRLTVV.

This rearrangement joins TRBV29-1 to TRBJ1-4, with a weak D call TRBD1 (5 bases). CDR1 and CDR2 (germline): SQVTM, ANQGSEA. The CDR3 sequence is 13 residues long. The germline V and J ends were trimmed by 3 bases and 8 bases, with 13 bases remaining between them. The CDR3 nucleotides read TGCAGCGTTGAGGTGGGGCGCCGAGAAAAACTGTTTTTT. This gives the protein CSVEVGRREKLFF.

The genes are TRBV5-6 and TRBJ2-5; a possible D gene is TRBD2 (6 bases). The CDR3 spans 14 residues. The V gene's germline CDR1 is SGHDT and CDR2 YYEEEE. V lost 2 bases and J lost 3, with 11 bases in between. The CDR3 protein is CASSFEGLKETQYF. The CDR3 DNA reads TGTGCCAGCAGCTTTGAGGGACTGAAAGAGACCCAGTACTTC.

This chain joins TRBV6-5 and TRBJ2-2, with D possibly TRBD1 on 6 matching bases. Germline loops: CDR1 MNHEY, CDR2 SVGAGI. V was shortened by 5 bases and J by 1 base, with 11 bases between the two germline ends. This CDR3 comprises 15 residues. In DNA, the CDR3 is TGTGCCAGCAGTCACGGGACACTGAACACCGGGGAGCTGTTTTTT. Translation gives CASSHGTLNTGELFF.

The count of this clone is one. The chain links TRBV5-1 to TRBJ1-2, with 7 bases fitting TRBD1. CDR1 is SGHRS, CDR2 YFSETQ, per germline. The CDR3 extends over 17 amino acids. V trimming: 0 bases; J trimming: 1 base; junction bases outside the gene matches: 9. CDR3 DNA: TGCGCCAGCAGCTTGGCCGATGCGGGACAGTATAACTATGGCTACACCTTC. This translates into CASSLADAGQYNYGYTF.

V is TRBV5-6 and J is TRBJ2-3, with D tentatively TRBD1 (6 bases). The CDR3 contains 14 residues. Per germline, CDR1 SGHDT and CDR2 YYEEEE. V lost 0 bases, J lost 3 bases, and 8 bases lay in between. The CDR3 bases are TGTGCCAGCAGCTTGGGGGGGCGGACAGATACGCAGTATTTT. The encoded protein is CASSLGGRTDTQYF.

This sequence joins TRBV9 and TRBJ2-1; 8 bases map to TRBD1. CDR1 is SGDLS, CDR2 YYNGEE, per germline. The CDR3 loop spans 15 amino acids. Trimming at V came to 0 bases and at J to 2 bases, leaving 1 base not matched to a gene. This chain's CDR3 is CASSVEGQAYNEQFF. DNA for the CDR3: TGTGCCAGCAGCGTAGAGGGACAGGCCTACAATGAGCAGTTCTTC.

This clone was counted between two and nine times. J is TRBJ2-7 and V is TRBV4-1; D ambiguous. The CDR3 length is 15 residues. Germline lookup yields CDR1 MGHRA and CDR2 YSYEKL. Trimming removed 3 bases at V and 5 bases at J, with 17 bases between. DNA of the CDR3: TGCGCCAGCAGCCAGCACCGACTCCAGTCAGACGAGCAGTACTTC. It translates to CASSQHRLQSDEQYF.

V is TRBV5-1 and J is TRBJ1-1; TRBD1 might be the D (5 bases). The length of the CDR3 is 13 residues. V was trimmed by 0 bases and J by 8 bases, leaving 11 bases between them. Germline lookup yields CDR1 SGHRS and CDR2 YFSETQ. The DNA for the CDR3 is TGCGCCAGCAGCTTGGCTAGGGGTAGGGAAGCTTTCTTT. Amino acids: CASSLARGREAFF.

This chain links TRBV19 with TRBJ1-1, with D perhaps TRBD1 (6 bases). With 1 base removed from V and 4 bases from J, the gap between germline ends came to 16 bases. Germline CDR1 and CDR2: LNHDA and SQIVND (reference sequence). This CDR3 comprises 16 residues. CDR3 amino acids: CASSIGIGRGGTEAFF. Here the CDR3 DNA reads TGTGCCAGTAGTATAGGGATTGGAAGAGGGGGCACTGAAGCTTTCTTT. The entire variable domain, with the rest obtained from reference TRBV19 and TRBJ1-1, is as follows: DGGITQSPKYLFRKEGQNVTLSCEQNLNHDAMYWYRQDPGQGLRLIYYSQIVNDFQKGDIAEGYSVSREKKESFPLTVTSAQKNPTAFYLCASSIGIGRGGTEAFFGQGTRLTVV.

This chain joins TRBV11-2 and TRBJ2-7, with a weak D call TRBD1 (6 bases). Germline V gene sequence: CDR1 SGHAT, CDR2 FQNNGV. Trimming pared 1 base from V and 7 bases from J, leaving 11 bases between. This CDR3 has 13 residues. The CDR3 is CASSLVIGGEQYF. CDR3 coding DNA: TGTGCCAGCAGCTTAGTTATAGGGGGTGAGCAGTACTTC. Full variable domain (outside the CDR3, taken from reference TRBV11-2 and TRBJ2-7): EAGVAQSPRYKIIEKRQSVAFWCNPISGHATLYWYQQILGQGPKLLIQFQNNGVVDDSQLPKDRFSAERLKGVDSTLKIQPAKLEDSAVYLCASSLVIGGEQYFGPGTRLTVT.

This clone occurred a few times. The chain employs TRBV29-1 and TRBJ1-1, with D unresolved. V was cut by 4 bases and J by 1 base, with 10 bases left in between. Germline CDR1 is SQVTM and CDR2 is ANQGSEA. The length of the CDR3 is 13 residues. The CDR3 protein is CSVARQQNTEAFF. As DNA, the CDR3 is TGCAGCGTTGCGAGACAACAGAACACTGAAGCTTTCTTT.